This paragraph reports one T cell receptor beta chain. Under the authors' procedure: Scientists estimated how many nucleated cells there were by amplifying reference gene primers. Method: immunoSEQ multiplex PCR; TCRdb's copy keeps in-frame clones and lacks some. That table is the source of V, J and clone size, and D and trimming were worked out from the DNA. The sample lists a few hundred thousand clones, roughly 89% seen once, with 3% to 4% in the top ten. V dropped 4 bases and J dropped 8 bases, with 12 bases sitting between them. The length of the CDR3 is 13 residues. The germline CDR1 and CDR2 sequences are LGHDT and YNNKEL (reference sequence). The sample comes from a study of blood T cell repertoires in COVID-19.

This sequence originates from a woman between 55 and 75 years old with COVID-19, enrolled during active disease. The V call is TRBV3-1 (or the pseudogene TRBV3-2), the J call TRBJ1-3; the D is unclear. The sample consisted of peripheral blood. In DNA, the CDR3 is TGTGCCAGCAGCCCGGGTGGTTCCCACACCATATATTTT. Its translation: CASSPGGSHTIYF.